This T cell receptor (beta chain) was found in a study of T cell responses to AZD1222 COVID-19 vaccine. Whole-study context: Researchers grouped second doses given at about 4 or about 12 weeks into one pool. Broader study findings: In a largely white British group with more females than males, clonal diversity was possibly underestimated. A rise in Spike-specific TCR breadth and depth followed two AZD1222 doses.

Turning to this clone: As yet, its antigen is unknown.

Trimming took 4 bases from V and 4 from J; bases not matched to a gene: 13. The V gene's germline CDR1 is SGHRS and CDR2 YFSETQ. This CDR3 has 17 residues. TCRdb keeps only in-frame clones here, not all; method: immunoSEQ multiplex PCR. The top ten hold approximately 2.9% of the sample, which has about 170,000 clones, about nine tenths seen once. The rearrangement uses TRBV5-1 and TRBJ1-1, with 10 positions matching TRBD1. This TCR was recovered from an adult in good health. The source material was peripheral blood, sampled on day 0 of AZD1222 vaccination. The DNA of the CDR3 is TGCGCCAGCAGCAATACCGGGACAGGGGCCCCAGGCACTGAAGCTTTCTTT. Amino acid sequence: CASSNTGTGAPGTEAFF. Looking up the rest from reference TRBV5-1 and TRBJ1-1 gives the full variable domain: KAGVTQTPRYLIKTRGQQVTLSCSPISGHRSVSWYQQTPGQGLQFLFEYFSETQRNKGNFPGRFSGRQFSNSRSEMNVSTLELGDSALYLCASSNTGTGAPGTEAFFGQGTRLTVV.